This T cell receptor beta chain was profiled in a study of T cells in localized non-small cell lung cancer. Clones were read by immunoSEQ multiplex PCR, and TCRdb kept only the in-frame ones, dropping some. Altogether about 52,000 clones are present, around 80% being singletons, with the ten largest covering about 4.5%. This CDR3 comprises 14 residues. V trimming: 3 bases; J trimming: 7 bases; junction bases outside the gene matches: 1. The germline V gene encodes CDR1 LNHDA and CDR2 SQIVND (reference sequence). Overall study results and limits: Heterogeneity remains possible, as sequencing covered one tumor region only. Uninvolved nearby lung showed the greatest T cell clonality, exceeding that found in tumor. Adjacent lung held a median roughly 50 of the top 100 tumor clones.

Details on this clone: Its antigen is not known.

The V call is TRBV19, the J call TRBJ1-5, with 12 nucleotides matching TRBD1. The sequencing here drew on PBMCs, taken before any cancer treatment. The clonotype was recovered from a woman aged 35-70 years with stage II lung adenocarcinoma. The CDR3 DNA follows: TGTGCCAGTAGTATGGGGACAGGGGGCCAGCCCCAGCATTTT. Translating it yields CASSMGTGGQPQHF.